This TCR beta chain comes out of a study of regulatory T cells. Regarding the study as a whole: In patients, unique TRB V-J pairs were restricted and V/J usage skewed, especially in Tregs. In CD3G-deficient patients, conventional CD4+ T cells were enriched for hydrophobic CDR3 residues at positions 6 and 7.

There are a few counts of this clone. Its antigen remains unidentified. All CD3G-deficient patients showed autoimmunity, more severe in two. Patients aged 2 to 39 years had fewer naive and more memory CD4+ and CD8+ T cells. Primers: 52 TRBV forward and 13 TRBJ reverse. The table came from immunoSEQ multiplex PCR; TCRdb's copy has only in-frame clones and leaves some out. The table records over 35,000 clones, around 89% of them present only once. This CDR3 spans 14 amino acids. Trimming pared 0 bases from V and 3 bases from J, leaving 9 bases between. CDR1 SGHAT and CDR2 FQNNGV come from the germline V gene.

This sequence originates from a person between 18 and 35 years old with CD3G deficiency. Sequences were obtained from conventional CD4+ T cells sorted from blood. The chain couples TRBV11-2 to TRBJ2-7; D unresolved. CDR3 loop: CASSLDRPFYEQYF. For the CDR3, the DNA is TGTGCCAGCAGCTTAGATAGGCCCTTCTACGAGCAGTACTTC.